This T cell receptor beta chain was sequenced in a study of Ad26.COV2.S vaccination and SARS-CoV-2 variants. This sample's treatment: 15 to 20 received Ad26.COV2.S at low or high dose, single or two shots; 5 received placebo; per-sample allocation not given. Collection of the samples took place on day 63 after the first injection of vaccine or placebo. The administered vaccine (an Ad26 vector) expressed Wuhan-strain SARS-CoV-2 spike. Measured with immunoSEQ multiplex PCR; TCRdb has only the in-frame clones, and not every one. In the table there are more than 400,000 clones, around 91% of which are singletons. Sequencing used peripheral blood, obtained in a trial of Ad26.COV2.S vaccine versus placebo. The TCR sequence derives from a person aged 18-60 years who received the Ad26.COV2.S COVID-19 vaccine or a placebo.

Written as DNA, the CDR3 is TGTGCCTGGAGTGTAGGAGGGGGGACCTACGAGCAGTACTTC. Its protein is CAWSVGGGTYEQYF. The V gene is TRBV30, the J gene TRBJ2-7, with D perhaps TRBD1 or TRBD2 (6 bases each). Germline assignment: CDR1 GTSNPN and CDR2 SVGIG (reference sequence). Trimming took off 0 bases at V and 2 bases at J, with 11 bases between the two ends. CDR3 length equals 14 residues.